These 20 T cell receptor beta chains share one sample of origin, sequenced in a study of cytomegalovirus exposure and HLA in healthy donors. The primer mix had 60 Vbeta and 13 Jbeta primers. Generated by immunoSEQ multiplex PCR, the TCRdb table keeps only in-frame clones and is missing some. The sample has 70,000 or so clones; around 89% are singletons. The sequenced sample consisted of PBMCs. These receptors were obtained from a woman in her thirties in good health and CMV-seropositive.

V gene TRBV5-6 combines with J gene TRBJ1-6; D gene ambiguous. Germline V lookup: CDR1 SGHDT, CDR2 YYEEEE. The CDR3 contains 18 residues. Between the trimmed V and J ends, which lost 0 bases and 10 bases, there was a span of 23 bases. The CDR3 DNA is TGTGCCAGCAGCTTGGTTGGTATGCGGTATGAGAGGCAGTCACCCCTCCACTTT. Its translation is CASSLVGMRYERQSPLHF. Based on the CDR3 plus reference TRBV5-6 and TRBJ1-6, the full variable domain is DAGVTQSPTHLIKTRGQQVTLRCSPKSGHDTVSWYQQALGQGPQFIFQYYEEEERQRGNFPDRFSGHQFPNYSSELNVNALLLGDSALYLCASSLVGMRYERQSPLHFGNGTRLTVT.

The table lists this clone with a count of one. V and J are TRBV5-1 and TRBJ1-1; 8 bases fit TRBD1. This CDR3 is built from 14 residues. CDR1 and CDR2 from the germline V gene are SGHRS and YFSETQ. J lost 2 bases, V lost 4 bases, and 4 bases had no gene match. CDR3 in DNA: TGCGCCAGCAGCCGCGACAGGGGTAACACTGAAGCTTTCTTT. As protein: CASSRDRGNTEAFF. Combining the CDR3 with reference TRBV5-1 and TRBJ1-1 gives the whole variable domain KAGVTQTPRYLIKTRGQQVTLSCSPISGHRSVSWYQQTPGQGLQFLFEYFSETQRNKGNFPGRFSGRQFSNSRSEMNVSTLELGDSALYLCASSRDRGNTEAFFGQGTRLTVV.

This chain joins TRBV2 and TRBJ1-2; D gene ambiguous. The germline CDR1 and CDR2 sequences are SNHLY and FYNNEI. The CDR3 contains 13 residues. The V end lost 4 bases, the J end lost 5 bases, and 11 bases lay between the germline ends. The CDR3 DNA follows: TGTGCCAGCAGTGCTGTGGGGAGATATGGCTACACCTTC. Translation gives CASSAVGRYGYTF.

This chain uses TRBV11-3 with TRBJ2-2; no firm D call. Trimming cost V 5 bases and J 6 bases, with 13 bases left between them. CDR1 and CDR2 (germline): SGHNT, YENEEA. The CDR3 is 14 residues long. The CDR3 is CASSQNSRAGELFF. CDR3 bases: TGTGCCAGCAGCCAAAACTCTCGTGCCGGGGAGCTGTTTTTT.

The chain uses TRBV5-1 and TRBJ2-2; 12 bases fit TRBD2. The CDR3 spans 16 residues. The germline V gene encodes CDR1 SGHRS and CDR2 YFSETQ. After removal of 2 bases from V and 4 bases from J, the junction contained 3 bases not matched to a gene. The CDR3 here is CASSFLAGGGTGELFF. CDR3 nucleotide sequence: TGCGCCAGCAGCTTCCTAGCGGGAGGGGGCACCGGGGAGCTGTTTTTT.

This chain connects TRBV6-4 to TRBJ2-6; D remains unclear. The CDR3 length is 16 residues. Germline assignment: CDR1 MRHNA and CDR2 SNTAGT. Deletions cut 0 bases from V and 1 base from J, with 7 bases between. DNA of the CDR3: TGTGCCAGCAGTGACTCGACTGGGTCTGGGGCCAACGTCCTGACTTTC. It codes for CASSDSTGSGANVLTF.

The J gene is TRBJ2-3, the V gene TRBV30; 10 bases are a match to TRBD2. Trimming cost V 0 bases and J 4 bases; bases outside gene matches: 10. Per the germline V gene, CDR1 is GTSNPN and CDR2 is SVGIG (reference sequence). The CDR3 contains 17 residues. The CDR3 DNA reads TGTGCCTGGAGTGTACTCGAGCTAGCGGGAGACCCAGATACGCAGTATTTT. Its translation is CAWSVLELAGDPDTQYF. Filled out from reference TRBV30 and TRBJ2-3, the complete variable domain reads SQTIHQWPATLVQPVGSPLSLECTVEGTSNPNLYWYRQAAGRGLQLLFYSVGIGQISSEVPQNLSASRPQDRQFILSSKKLLLSDSGFYLCAWSVLELAGDPDTQYFGPGTRLTVL.

The V and J genes are TRBV7-8 and TRBJ1-5; D is ambiguous. The V and J ends lost 1 base and 0 bases respectively, with 7 bases between them. Germline CDR1 reads SGHVS; CDR2 reads FQNEAQ. The length of the CDR3 is 15 residues. The CDR3: CASSLENYSNQPQHF. CDR3 sequence (DNA): TGTGCCAGCAGCTTAGAAAACTATAGCAATCAGCCCCAGCATTTT.

The chain recombines TRBV7-2 with TRBJ2-2; no reliable D call. This CDR3 is 14 amino acids long. The germline V gene has CDR1 SGHTA and CDR2 FQGNSA. Trimming removed 4 bases at V and 0 bases at J, with 6 bases between. The DNA of the CDR3 is TGTGCCAGCAGCTGGGCCTCGAACACCGGGGAGCTGTTTTTT. Its translation: CASSWASNTGELFF.

This chain connects TRBV13 to TRBJ1-1; possible D gene TRBD1, 6 bases. The V gene's germline CDR1 is PRHDT and CDR2 FYEKMQ (reference sequence). The CDR3 length is 11 residues. The ends were cut back, 5 bases at V and 10 bases at J, with 11 bases in the middle. The CDR3 sequence: CASSTAGAAFF. The CDR3 DNA reads as TGTGCCAGCAGCACCGCAGGGGCAGCTTTCTTT.

The gene calls are TRBV7-2 and TRBJ2-1, with a possible D match to TRBD2 (6 bases). The CDR3 is 13 amino acids. Germline loops: CDR1 SGHTA, CDR2 FQGNSA. V gave up 5 bases and J gave up 5 bases, with 10 bases separating them. In DNA, the CDR3 is TGTGCCAGCAGCGTAGGACTAAACAATGAGCAGTTCTTC. Translation: CASSVGLNNEQFF.

CDR3 sequence: CASSLAAGGGNTEAFF. The CDR3 DNA reads as TGCGCCAGCAGCTTGGCCGCAGGGGGCGGTAACACTGAAGCTTTCTTT. V is TRBV5-1 and J is TRBJ1-1; 8 nucleotides line up with TRBD1. The CDR3 contains 16 residues. With V trimmed by 0 bases and J by 2 bases, 6 bases remained unmatched. From germline, CDR1 is SGHRS and CDR2 YFSETQ.

The CDR3 is CASSLALTREHTGELFF. The CDR3 DNA reads as TGTGCCAGCAGCTTAGCGCTAACGCGGGAGCACACCGGGGAGCTGTTTTTT. The rearrangement links TRBV7-9 to TRBJ2-2; 7 bases agree with TRBD2. The CDR3 extends over 17 amino acids. CDR1 and CDR2 from the germline V gene are SEHNR and FQNEAQ (reference sequence). Trimming removed 0 bases from V and 3 bases from J; junction bases left unmatched: 7.

The chain couples TRBV4-2 to TRBJ1-4, with D hard to call. Germline V CDR1 and CDR2: LGHNA, YNFKEQ. Trimming took off 1 base at V and 8 bases at J, with 11 bases between the two ends. CDR3 length equals 14 residues. CDR3 nucleotide sequence: TGTGCCAGCAGCCAAGGTGGAGTTAGGGAAAAACTGTTTTTT. It codes for CASSQGGVREKLFF.

The chain is built from TRBV28 and TRBJ2-3, with 12 bases that match TRBD2. CDR1 and CDR2 from the germline V gene are MDHEN and SYDVKM. This CDR3 comprises 15 residues. V shed 6 bases, J shed 4 bases, and the junction held 5 bases outside the gene matches. The CDR3 bases are TGTGCCAGCAGACGAAGACTAGCGGGAGCAGATACGCAGTATTTT. Translation: CASRRRLAGADTQYF.

This clone was detected once. The rearrangement uses TRBV19 and TRBJ1-1; 8 bases map to TRBD1. The trim removed 6 bases at V and 1 base at J, leaving 13 bases unmatched. Germline CDR1 reads LNHDA; CDR2 reads SQIVND (reference sequence). The CDR3 loop spans 17 amino acids. CDR3 residues: CASSSTRDRLKNTEAFF. CDR3 nucleotides: TGTGCCAGTAGCTCAACTCGGGACAGGCTAAAGAACACTGAAGCTTTCTTT.

This chain links TRBV7-9 with TRBJ2-7; TRBD1 aligns across 11 bases. V was clipped by 5 bases and J by 5 bases; unmatched bases: 5. Germline V gene lookup returns CDR1 SEHNR and CDR2 FQNEAQ (reference sequence). CDR3 length: 14 amino acids. The CDR3 nucleotides read TGTGCCAGCAGCCCACCGGGACAGGGGGACGAGCAGTACTTC. This sequence encodes CASSPPGQGDEQYF.

This rearrangement joins TRBV7-2 to TRBJ1-3, with TRBD1 as a possible D gene (5 bases). The CDR3 runs 13 residues. Germline V CDR1 and CDR2: SGHTA, FQGNSA. With 2 bases removed from V and 8 bases from J, the gap between germline ends came to 10 bases. The CDR3 DNA reads TGTGCCAGCAGCTTACAGGGAGGGGACACCATATATTTT. Protein sequence: CASSLQGGDTIYF.

Here the CDR3 DNA reads TGTGCCAGCATCGACACGGATACAGGGGGGTACGAGCAGTACTTC. It is translated as CASIDTDTGGYEQYF. The chain has TRBV6-6 and TRBJ2-7; 8 bases fit TRBD1. The ends lost 7 bases at V and 4 bases at J; junction bases unmatched: 12. Per the germline V gene, CDR1 is MNHNY and CDR2 is SVGAGI (reference sequence). This CDR3 has 15 amino acids.

This chain connects TRBV5-1 to TRBJ1-2; 8 nucleotides line up with TRBD1. CDR3 length equals 15 residues. The V and J ends lost 3 bases and 2 bases, in that order; junction bases with no gene match: 6. The V gene's germline CDR1 is SGHRS and CDR2 YFSETQ. CDR3 sequence (DNA): TGCGCCAGCAGCTCATGGCGACAGGGGAACTATGGCTACACCTTC. Its protein product is CASSSWRQGNYGYTF.